This T cell receptor (beta chain) was captured by sequencing in a study of cytomegalovirus exposure and HLA in healthy donors. Notes on the study in general: A list of approximately 150 TCR beta chains associated with cytomegalovirus was given. A later analysis appeared to link common viral pathogens to several of the most significant clusters. CMV serostatus alone was available as immune exposure information.

With regard to this clone: Its antigen is unidentified.

The PCR ran on 60 Vbeta and 13 Jbeta primers. Assay used: immunoSEQ multiplex PCR; TCRdb lists only in-frame clones, some missing. The top ten hold less than 2.5% of the sample, which has 130,000 or so clones, roughly 80% seen once. The CDR3 has 18 amino acids. The J segment lost 0 bases and the V segment lost 7 bases, leaving 13 bases of the junction unmatched. Germline assignment: CDR1 LNHDA and CDR2 SQIVND (reference sequence). This TCR was sampled from a man aged 25 to 40 in good health and CMV-seronegative. Sequencing was carried out using PBMCs. This rearrangement joins TRBV19 to TRBJ2-1, with TRBD2 matching over 9 bases. This chain's CDR3 is CASMGGSGGPSSYNEQFF. CDR3 bases: TGTGCCAGTATGGGGGGTAGCGGGGGCCCAAGCTCCTACAATGAGCAGTTCTTC.